One TCR beta chain is described in this entry. Using immunoSEQ multiplex PCR, the repertoire was profiled, and TCRdb retains in-frame clones only, with some absent. Among 150,000 to 200,000 clones listed, about 80% were seen once. The data derive from a study of blood T cell repertoires in COVID-19. For the study at large: From T cells, B-cell-depleted T cells, or PBMCs came the material, which was cDNA or gDNA.

CDR1 LGHNA and CDR2 YNFKEQ come from the germline V gene. V shed 4 bases, J shed 7 bases, and the junction held 4 bases outside the gene matches. The length of the CDR3 is 14 residues. Sequences were obtained from peripheral blood. This sequence was found in a man between 60 and 75 years old with acute or convalescent COVID-19. V and J are TRBV4-2 and TRBJ1-6, with 7 positions matching TRBD1. The CDR3 protein is CASSRDRENSPLHF. The CDR3 bases are TGTGCCAGCAGCCGTGACAGGGAGAATTCACCCCTCCACTTT.